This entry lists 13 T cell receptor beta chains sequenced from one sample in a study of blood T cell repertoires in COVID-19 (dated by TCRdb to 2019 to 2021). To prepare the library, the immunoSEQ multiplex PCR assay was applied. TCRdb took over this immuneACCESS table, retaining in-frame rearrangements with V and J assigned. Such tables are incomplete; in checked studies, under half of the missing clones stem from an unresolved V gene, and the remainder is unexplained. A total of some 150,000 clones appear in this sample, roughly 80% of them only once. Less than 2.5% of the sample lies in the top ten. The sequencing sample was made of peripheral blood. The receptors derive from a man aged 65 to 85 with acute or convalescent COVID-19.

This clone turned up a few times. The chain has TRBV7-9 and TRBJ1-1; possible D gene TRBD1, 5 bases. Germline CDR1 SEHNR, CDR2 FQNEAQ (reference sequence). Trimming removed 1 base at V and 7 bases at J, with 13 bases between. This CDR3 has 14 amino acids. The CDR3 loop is CASSLVSDRVEAFF. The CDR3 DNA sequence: TGTGCCAGCAGCTTAGTATCAGACAGAGTTGAAGCTTTCTTT.

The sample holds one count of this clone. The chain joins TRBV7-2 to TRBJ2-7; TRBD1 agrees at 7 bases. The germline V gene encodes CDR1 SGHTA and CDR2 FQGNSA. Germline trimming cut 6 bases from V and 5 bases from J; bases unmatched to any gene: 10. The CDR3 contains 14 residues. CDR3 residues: CASSSGTASHEQYF. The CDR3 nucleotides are TGTGCCAGCAGTTCCGGGACAGCTTCCCACGAGCAGTACTTC.

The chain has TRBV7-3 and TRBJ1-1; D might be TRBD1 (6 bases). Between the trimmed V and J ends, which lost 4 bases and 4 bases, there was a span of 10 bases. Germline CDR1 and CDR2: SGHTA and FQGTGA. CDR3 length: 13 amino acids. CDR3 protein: CASSSQGSTEAFF. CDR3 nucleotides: TGTGCCAGCAGCTCACAGGGAAGCACTGAAGCTTTCTTT.

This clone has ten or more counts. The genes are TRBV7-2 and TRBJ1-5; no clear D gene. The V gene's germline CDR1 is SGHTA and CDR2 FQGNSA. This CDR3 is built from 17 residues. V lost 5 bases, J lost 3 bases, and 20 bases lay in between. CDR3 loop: CASSPAPSSYSNQPQHF. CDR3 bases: TGTGCCAGCAGCCCCGCCCCGTCCTCGTACTCCAATCAGCCCCAGCATTTT.

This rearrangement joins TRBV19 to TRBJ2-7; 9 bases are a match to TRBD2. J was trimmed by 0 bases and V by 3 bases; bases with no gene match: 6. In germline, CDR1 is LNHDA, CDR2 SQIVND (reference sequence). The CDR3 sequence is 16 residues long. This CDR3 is CASSIPKAGGSYEQYF. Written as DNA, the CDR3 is TGTGCCAGTAGTATTCCCAAAGCGGGAGGCTCCTACGAGCAGTACTTC.

The CDR3 DNA sequence: TGTGCCAGCAGTCCAAATCCGGGAGACGGCAATCAGCCCCAGCATTTT. This translates into CASSPNPGDGNQPQHF. V and J are TRBV28 and TRBJ1-5; no clear D. The CDR3 has 16 amino acids. Germline values: CDR1 MDHEN, CDR2 SYDVKM. V lost 5 bases and J 2 bases, leaving 16 bases between the germline ends.

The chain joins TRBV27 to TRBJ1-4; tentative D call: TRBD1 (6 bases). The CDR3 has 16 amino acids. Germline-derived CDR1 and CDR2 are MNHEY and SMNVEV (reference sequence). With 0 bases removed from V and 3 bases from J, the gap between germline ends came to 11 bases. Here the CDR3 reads CASSLSNRAANEKLFF. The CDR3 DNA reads TGTGCCAGCAGTTTATCTAACAGGGCGGCTAATGAAAAACTGTTTTTT.

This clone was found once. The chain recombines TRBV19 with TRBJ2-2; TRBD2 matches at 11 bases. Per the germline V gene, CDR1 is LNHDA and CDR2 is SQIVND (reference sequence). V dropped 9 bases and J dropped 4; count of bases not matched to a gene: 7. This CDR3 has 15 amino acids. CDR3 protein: CASHGLAGGTGELFF. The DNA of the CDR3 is TGTGCCAGCCATGGGCTAGCGGGAGGCACCGGGGAGCTGTTTTTT.

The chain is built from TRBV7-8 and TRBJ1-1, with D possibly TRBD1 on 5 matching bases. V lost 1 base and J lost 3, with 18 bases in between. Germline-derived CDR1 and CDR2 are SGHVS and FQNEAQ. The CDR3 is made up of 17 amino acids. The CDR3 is CASSLGGGRFAYTEAFF. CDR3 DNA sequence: TGTGCCAGCAGCTTAGGGGGGGGACGATTTGCGTACACTGAAGCTTTCTTT.

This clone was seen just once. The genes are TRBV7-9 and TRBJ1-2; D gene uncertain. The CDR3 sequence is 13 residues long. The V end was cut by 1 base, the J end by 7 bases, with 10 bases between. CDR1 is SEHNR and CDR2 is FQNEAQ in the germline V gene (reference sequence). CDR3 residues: CASSLGGPSGYTF. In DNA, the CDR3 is TGTGCCAGCAGCTTAGGAGGGCCCAGTGGCTACACCTTC.

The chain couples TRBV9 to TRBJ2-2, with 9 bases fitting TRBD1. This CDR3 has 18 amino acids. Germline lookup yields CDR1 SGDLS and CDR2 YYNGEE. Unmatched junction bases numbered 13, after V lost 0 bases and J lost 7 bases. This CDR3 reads CASSVADFYRGQNGELFF. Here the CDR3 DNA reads TGTGCCAGCAGCGTAGCGGATTTTTACAGGGGGCAGAACGGGGAGCTGTTTTTT.

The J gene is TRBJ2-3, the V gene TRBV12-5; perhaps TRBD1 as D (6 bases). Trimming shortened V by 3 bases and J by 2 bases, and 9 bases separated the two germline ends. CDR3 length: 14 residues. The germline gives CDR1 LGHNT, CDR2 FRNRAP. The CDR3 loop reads CASGFQGTTDTQYF. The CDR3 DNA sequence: TGTGCTAGTGGTTTTCAGGGGACCACAGATACGCAGTATTTT. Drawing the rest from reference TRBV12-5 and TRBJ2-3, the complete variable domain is DARVTQTPRHKVTEMGQEVTMRCQPILGHNTVFWYRQTMMQGLELLAYFRNRAPLDDSGMPKDRFSAEMPDATLATLKIQPSEPRDSAVYFCASGFQGTTDTQYFGPGTRLTVL.

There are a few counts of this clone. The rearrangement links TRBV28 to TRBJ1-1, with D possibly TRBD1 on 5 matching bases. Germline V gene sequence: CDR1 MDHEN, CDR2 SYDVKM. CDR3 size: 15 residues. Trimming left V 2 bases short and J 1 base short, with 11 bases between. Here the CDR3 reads CASSLLNRRNTEAFF. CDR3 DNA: TGTGCCAGCAGTTTACTTAACAGGAGGAACACTGAAGCTTTCTTT.